The 23 T cell receptor beta chains listed next were all sequenced from one sample in a study of T cell clonality in common variable immunodeficiency (dated by TCRdb to about 2015). General findings and caveats noted by the study authors: CVID TCRbeta sequences were reported to have fewer deletions and N-nucleotide insertions and to lack highly modified clones with 13 or more V deletions.

What these receptors recognize is not known. Libraries were prepared through the immunoSEQ multiplex PCR assay. TCRdb stores this immuneACCESS table with in-frame sequences only. Part of the clones is absent; in the studies checked, under half of the shortfall reflects unresolved V genes, and no reason is known for the rest. This sample is represented by some 16,000 clones, with no singletons among them. Of the sample, about 14% is held by the ten largest clones. Sequenced sample: peripheral blood mononuclear cells. These receptor sequences come from a human donor with common variable immunodeficiency.

On this clone itself: The read ends 3 residues before the CDR3 terminus; that terminus is restored from the germline J gene. V gene TRBV30 combines with J gene TRBJ1-4, with TRBD1 matching over 7 bases. Trimming cost V 2 bases and J 2 bases; bases outside gene matches: 5. This CDR3 contains 15 residues. The germline V gene encodes CDR1 GTSNPN and CDR2 SVGIG (reference sequence). CDR3 protein: CAWSWGQKTNEKLFF. Incomplete CDR3 DNA: TGTGCCTGGAGTTGGGGACAGAAGACTAATGAAAAA.

The sample holds a few counts of this clone. The CDR3 end lies 3 residues beyond the end of the read and is filled in from the germline J gene. The rearrangement links TRBV29-1 to TRBJ2-7, with D possibly being TRBD1 (6 bases). The length of the CDR3 is 13 residues. Per the germline V gene, CDR1 is SQVTM and CDR2 is ANQGSEA. The V end lost 3 bases, the J end lost 0 bases, and 9 bases lay between the germline ends. The sequenced part of the CDR3 DNA is TGCAGCGTTGATGTGACAGGCTCCTACGAG. Protein product: CSVDVTGSYE. The CDR3 in full is CSVDVTGSYEQYF.

At least ten counts were recorded for this clone. The read falls 3 residues short of the CDR3 end, and the missing part is taken from the germline J gene. J is TRBJ2-3 and V is TRBV5-4, with TRBD2 as a possible D gene (6 bases). V lost 2 bases and J lost 6, with 13 bases in between. From germline, CDR1 is SGHNT and CDR2 YYREEE (reference sequence). This CDR3 contains 14 residues. The CDR3 here is CASSFGQEGDTQYF. The CDR3 DNA, read in part, is TGTGCCAGCAGCTTTGGGCAGGAGGGGGATACG. Full variable domain (remainder filled in from reference TRBV5-4 and TRBJ2-3): ETGVTQSPTHLIKTRGQQVTLRCSSQSGHNTVSWYQQALGQGPQFIFQYYREEENGRGNFPPRFSGLQFPNYSSELNVNALELDDSALYLCASSFGQEGDTQYFGPGTRLTVL.

On this clone: The read ends 3 residues before the CDR3 terminus; that terminus is restored from the germline J gene. The chain couples TRBV29-1 to TRBJ2-5, with 10 bases lining up with TRBD2. V lost 4 bases and J lost 3; bases outside the gene matches: 2. The CDR3 extends over 13 amino acids. Germline lookup yields CDR1 SQVTM and CDR2 ANQGSEA. The sequenced CDR3 bases are TGCAGCGTTGCAGCGGGGGGGAAAGAGACC. It translates to CSVAAGGKET. The entire CDR3 sequence reads CSVAAGGKETQYF.

This clone turned up a few times. The CDR3 end is not reached by the read, which stops 3 residues before it; the germline J gene fills it in. The chain links TRBV7-9 to TRBJ2-5; maybe TRBD1 (5 bases). The CDR3 runs to 15 residues. Looked up from germline, CDR1 is SEHNR and CDR2 is FQNEAQ (reference sequence). Trimming left V 5 bases short and J 1 base short, with 14 bases between. The sequenced CDR3 bases are TGTGCCAGCAGCCCGATCCCGACAGCCCAAGAGACC. Protein sequence: CASSPIPTAQET. The CDR3 reads in full as CASSPIPTAQETQYF.

This clone was picked up a small number of times. Read sequence stops 3 residues before the CDR3 end, and the germline J gene provides the missing end. Other DNA variants within this sample encode the same CDR3. The chain links TRBV18 to TRBJ1-1; tentative D call: TRBD1 (6 bases). Germline V lookup: CDR1 KGHSH, CDR2 LQKENI. CDR3 length: 13 residues. V lost 2 bases, J lost 4 bases, and 8 bases lay in between. Incomplete CDR3 DNA: TGTGCCAGCTCACCAAGGGGGTCCACTGAA. This gives the protein CASSPRGSTE. The CDR3 in its entirety is CASSPRGSTEAFF. The complete variable domain, with remaining parts taken from reference TRBV18 and TRBJ1-1, reads NAGVMQNPRHLVRRRGQEARLRCSPMKGHSHVYWYRQLPEEGLKFMVYLQKENIIDESGMPKERFSAEFPKEGPSILRIQQVVRGDSAAYFCASSPRGSTEAFFGQGTRLTVV.

By sample share, this clone is medium-sized. The read comes to an end 3 residues before the CDR3 does, leaving the germline J gene to fill in the end. The rearrangement links TRBV11-2 to TRBJ2-7; D not resolved. The CDR3 consists of 14 residues. Germline loops: CDR1 SGHAT, CDR2 FQNNGV. V gave up 5 bases and J gave up 3 bases, with 14 bases separating them. The chain's CDR3 is CASSPLRSYYEQYF. The sequenced part of the CDR3 DNA is TGTGCCAGCAGCCCCCTGCGGAGTTACTACGAG.

As concerns this clone: The read ends 3 residues shy of where the CDR3 ends; the end is completed using the germline J gene. This chain connects TRBV7-9 to TRBJ2-7; D may be TRBD1 (6 bases). Germline CDR1 SEHNR, CDR2 FQNEAQ (reference sequence). Trimming shortened V by 2 bases and J by 4 bases, and 6 bases separated the two germline ends. The CDR3 sequence is 12 residues long. The CDR3 loop is CASSLQGYEQYF. The covered CDR3 bases are TGTGCCAGCAGCTTACAGGGGTACGAG. The entire variable domain, with the rest obtained from reference TRBV7-9 and TRBJ2-7, is as follows: DTGVSQNPRHKITKRGQNVTFRCDPISEHNRLYWYRQTLGQGPEFLTYFQNEAQLEKSRLLSDRFSAERPKGSFSTLEIQRTEQGDSAMYLCASSLQGYEQYFGPGTRLTVT.

This clone was recorded a few times. The read gets to within 3 residues of the CDR3 end, and the germline J gene fills in the rest. V gene TRBV30 combines with J gene TRBJ1-2; D is unclear. V lost 0 bases to trimming and J lost 4 bases, with 9 bases between them. The germline CDR1 and CDR2 sequences are GTSNPN and SVGIG (reference sequence). The CDR3 sequence is 13 residues long. The CDR3 DNA, read in part, is TGTGCCTGGAGTGTTCTCCGGTCCTATGGC. It yields the protein CAWSVLRSYG. The CDR3 as a whole reads CAWSVLRSYGYTF.

Points on this clone: The read halts 3 residues ahead of the CDR3 end, with the missing end drawn from the germline J gene. This chain uses TRBV7-3 with TRBJ2-1; TRBD2 aligns across 11 bases. Germline V CDR1 and CDR2: SGHTA, FQGTGA. J lost 9 bases, V lost 5 bases, and 3 bases had no gene match. This CDR3 has 13 amino acids. This chain's CDR3 is CASSTGTSGEQFF. The part of the CDR3 DNA that was read is TGTGCCAGCAGCACGGGGACTAGCGGTGAG. The full variable domain, in which reference TRBV7-3 and TRBJ2-1 provide the parts outside the CDR3, is GAGVSQTPSNKVTEKGKYVELRCDPISGHTALYWYRQSLGQGPEFLIYFQGTGAADDSGLPNDRFFAVRPEGSVSTLKIQRTERGDSAVYLCASSTGTSGEQFFGPGTRLTVL.

This clone was counted only a few times. The read gets to within 3 residues of the CDR3 end, and the germline J gene fills in the rest. This chain uses TRBV7-9 with TRBJ2-2; 8 bases match TRBD1. CDR1 and CDR2 from the germline V gene are SEHNR and FQNEAQ (reference sequence). The length of the CDR3 is 15 residues. V was clipped by 5 bases and J by 6 bases; unmatched bases: 8. CDR3 bases read: TGTGCCAGCAGCCGACCGGGACAGGCGGCCGGGGAG. It yields the protein CASSRPGQAAGE. The whole CDR3 is CASSRPGQAAGELFF.

This clone has a count of ten or more. The read terminates 3 residues before the CDR3 end, so the remaining end is supplied by the germline J gene. The genes are TRBV19 and TRBJ1-5; 9 positions agree with TRBD1. V lost 5 bases to trimming and J lost 6 bases; unmatched junction nucleotides: 5. The CDR3 has 14 amino acids. Germline CDR1 LNHDA, CDR2 SQIVND (reference sequence). The CDR3 bases that were read are TGTGCCAGTAGTGCGACAGGGGGAAGTCAGCCC. Encoded protein: CASSATGGSQP. The entire CDR3 is CASSATGGSQPQHF.

This clone is termed medium-sized. The read stops 3 residues short of the end of the CDR3; the missing end is completed from the germline J gene. The V gene is TRBV15, the J gene TRBJ2-7, with 7 bases that match TRBD1. Germline trimming cut 3 bases from V and 0 bases from J; bases unmatched to any gene: 2. The CDR3 is 14 residues long. CDR1 and CDR2 from the germline V gene are LNHNV and YYDKDF (reference sequence). CDR3: CATSRDRSSYEQYF. The sequenced CDR3 bases are TGTGCCACCAGCAGGGACAGGAGCTCCTACGAG.

There are a few counts of this clone. The read ends 3 residues before the CDR3 terminus; that terminus is restored from the germline J gene. Different DNA sequences within this sample yield the same CDR3. V usage is TRBV7-9 and J usage is TRBJ1-3; D possibly corresponds to TRBD1 (5 bases). CDR3 length equals 14 residues. V lost 2 bases to trimming and J lost 0 bases, with 5 bases between them. Per the germline V gene, CDR1 is SEHNR and CDR2 is FQNEAQ (reference sequence). CDR3 amino acids: CASSLRGSGNTIYF. The covered CDR3 bases are TGTGCCAGCAGCTTAAGGGGCTCTGGAAACACC.

The table lists this clone with a few counts. The missing CDR3 end, 3 residues past where the read stops, is filled in from the germline J gene. The V and J genes are TRBV18 and TRBJ2-1; TRBD1 aligns across 7 bases. This CDR3 contains 14 residues. Germline V gene data show CDR1 as KGHSH and CDR2 as LQKENI. After removal of 5 bases from V and 7 bases from J, the junction contained 8 bases not matched to a gene. CDR3 sequence reads: CASSIIQGRNEQFF. The sequenced CDR3 bases are TGTGCCAGCTCAATTATACAGGGGCGGAATGAG.

There are a few counts of this clone. The CDR3 end is not reached by the read, which stops 3 residues before it; the germline J gene fills it in. V gene TRBV19 combines with J gene TRBJ2-1, with 11 bases matching TRBD2. The junction had 11 bases not matched to a gene; V was cut back by 7 bases and J by 9 bases. Per the germline V gene, CDR1 is LNHDA and CDR2 is SQIVND (reference sequence). The CDR3 extends over 15 amino acids. CDR3 DNA (partial): TGTGCCAGTACCCGATTAGCGGGGGGGCTTGTTGAG. It codes for CASTRLAGGLVE. In full, the CDR3 reads CASTRLAGGLVEQFF.

As regards this clone: The read ends 3 residues early relative to the CDR3; the germline J gene fills the gap. The chain combines TRBV18 with TRBJ2-3; 8 bases are shared with TRBD2. With 3 bases clipped from V and 4 bases from J, the junction kept 12 bases outside the gene matches. CDR1 is KGHSH, CDR2 LQKENI, per germline. The CDR3 sequence is 17 residues long. Partial CDR3 DNA: TGTGCCAGCTCACCGGGATTAGCGGGGTTTTCCTCAGATACG. Protein sequence: CASSPGLAGFSSDT. The CDR3 in its entirety is CASSPGLAGFSSDTQYF.

This clone has a count of ten or more. The observed sequence ends 3 residues before the CDR3 terminus, with the missing tail filled in from the germline J gene. V is TRBV2 and J is TRBJ1-5, with 7 nucleotides matching TRBD1. The CDR3 is 15 amino acids. Germline V gene lookup returns CDR1 SNHLY and CDR2 FYNNEI. J was trimmed by 1 base and V by 1 base; bases with no gene match: 1. The CDR3: CASSEETGSNQPQHF. Partial CDR3 DNA: TGTGCCAGCAGTGAAGAGACAGGGAGCAATCAGCCC. The full variable domain, its missing parts supplied by reference TRBV2 and TRBJ1-5, is EPEVTQTPSHQVTQMGQEVILRCVPISNHLYFYWYRQILGQKVEFLVSFYNNEISEKSEIFDDQFSVERPDGSNFTLKIRSTKLEDSAMYFCASSEETGSNQPQHFGDGTRLSIL.

In this sample, this clone turned up a few times. The CDR3 end falls 3 residues outside the read, so it is completed with the germline J gene. The chain joins TRBV19 to TRBJ2-1, with 9 bases fitting TRBD2. The ends lost 4 bases at V and 6 bases at J; junction bases unmatched: 10. Germline CDR1 LNHDA, CDR2 SQIVND (reference sequence). The CDR3 runs to 16 residues. The part of the CDR3 DNA that was read is TGTGCCAGTAGTAGCGTGTTCGCGGGGGGGCCCAATGAG. It translates to CASSSVFAGGPNE. The entire CDR3 reads CASSSVFAGGPNEQFF.

Relative to its sample, this clone is medium-sized. Read sequence stops 3 residues before the CDR3 end, and the germline J gene provides the missing end. The chain combines TRBV9 with TRBJ1-2, with 8 nucleotides matching TRBD1. Trimming removed 0 bases from V and 2 bases from J; junction bases left unmatched: 6. Germline V lookup: CDR1 SGDLS, CDR2 YYNGEE. CDR3 length: 16 residues. Partial CDR3 DNA: TGTGCCAGCAGCGTAGACCACCCAGGGGGCAACTATGGC. Its protein is CASSVDHPGGNYG. In full, the CDR3 is CASSVDHPGGNYGYTF.

This clone was picked up a small number of times. The read ends 3 residues before the CDR3 terminus; that terminus is restored from the germline J gene. The chain uses TRBV6-1 and TRBJ2-3; a weak D match, TRBD2 (6 bases). Germline V gene lookup returns CDR1 MNHNS and CDR2 SASEGT. Trimming cost V 4 bases and J 3 bases, with 8 bases left between them. This CDR3 has 13 amino acids. CDR3 bases read: TGTGCCAGCAGTGTCAGCGGGACAGATACG. Translating it yields CASSVSGTDT. The full-length CDR3 reads as CASSVSGTDTQYF.

In regard to this clone: The read halts 3 residues ahead of the CDR3 end, with the missing end drawn from the germline J gene. The rearrangement joins TRBV5-1 to TRBJ2-5; perhaps TRBD2 as D (7 bases). Germline V lookup: CDR1 SGHRS, CDR2 YFSETQ. This CDR3 is built from 14 residues. Trimming took off 4 bases at V and 4 bases at J, with 14 bases between the two ends. This chain's CDR3 is CASSLTGGLETQYF. The part of the CDR3 DNA that was read is TGCGCCAGCAGCCTTACCGGGGGGCTAGAGACC.

This clone was recorded at least ten times. The sequenced fragment ends 3 residues before the CDR3 boundary, so the rest is inferred from the germline J gene. V gene TRBV9 combines with J gene TRBJ2-7, with 7 bases that match TRBD1. The germline gives CDR1 SGDLS, CDR2 YYNGEE. CDR3 length: 13 amino acids. The V segment lost 4 bases and the J segment 4 bases; nucleotides outside the gene matches: 5. The covered CDR3 bases are TGTGCCAGCAGCCCCGACAGGGATTACGAG. This encodes CASSPDRDYE. The full CDR3 sequence reads CASSPDRDYEQYF. Together with reference TRBV9 and TRBJ2-7, the CDR3 gives the full variable domain: DSGVTQTPKHLITATGQRVTLRCSPRSGDLSVYWYQQSLDQGLQFLIQYYNGEERAKGNILERFSAQQFPDLHSELNLSSLELGDSALYFCASSPDRDYEQYFGPGTRLTVT.